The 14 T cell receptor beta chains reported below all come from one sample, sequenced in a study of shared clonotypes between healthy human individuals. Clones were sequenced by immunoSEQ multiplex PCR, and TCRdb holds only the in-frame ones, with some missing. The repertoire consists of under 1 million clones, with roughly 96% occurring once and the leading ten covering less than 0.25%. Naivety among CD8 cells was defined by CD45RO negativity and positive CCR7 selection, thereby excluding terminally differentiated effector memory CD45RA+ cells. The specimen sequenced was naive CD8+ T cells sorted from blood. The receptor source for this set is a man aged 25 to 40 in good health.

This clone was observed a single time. In DNA form, the CDR3 reads TGTGCCAGCGGCCAAGGCAGACAAGAGACCCAGTACTTC. This translates into CASGQGRQETQYF. This chain uses TRBV9 with TRBJ2-5; D unresolved. V lost 7 bases and J 2 bases, leaving 12 bases between the germline ends. This CDR3 contains 13 residues. Looked up from germline, CDR1 is SGDLS and CDR2 is YYNGEE. Full variable domain (rest looked up from reference TRBV9 and TRBJ2-5): DSGVTQTPKHLITATGQRVTLRCSPRSGDLSVYWYQQSLDQGLQFLIQYYNGEERAKGNILERFSAQQFPDLHSELNLSSLELGDSALYFCASGQGRQETQYFGPGTRLLVL.

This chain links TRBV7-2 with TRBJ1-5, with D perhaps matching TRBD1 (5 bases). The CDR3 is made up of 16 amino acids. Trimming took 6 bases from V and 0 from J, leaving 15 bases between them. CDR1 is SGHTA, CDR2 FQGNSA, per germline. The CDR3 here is CASSSGTGYSNQPQHF. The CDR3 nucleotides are TGTGCCAGCAGTTCCGGGACTGGCTATAGCAATCAGCCCCAGCATTTT.

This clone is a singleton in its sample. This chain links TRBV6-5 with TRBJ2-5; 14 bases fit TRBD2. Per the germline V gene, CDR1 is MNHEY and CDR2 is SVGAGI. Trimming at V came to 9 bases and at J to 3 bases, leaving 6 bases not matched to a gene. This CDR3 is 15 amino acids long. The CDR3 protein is CASSTGLAGEETQYF. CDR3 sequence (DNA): TGTGCCAGTAGCACGGGACTAGCGGGGGAAGAGACCCAGTACTTC.

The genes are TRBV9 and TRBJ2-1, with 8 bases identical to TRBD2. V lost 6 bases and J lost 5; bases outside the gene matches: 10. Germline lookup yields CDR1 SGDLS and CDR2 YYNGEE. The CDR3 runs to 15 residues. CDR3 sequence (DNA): TGTGCCAGCACCTTTAGCGGGGCCGCCAACAATGAGCAGTTCTTC. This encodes CASTFSGAANNEQFF.

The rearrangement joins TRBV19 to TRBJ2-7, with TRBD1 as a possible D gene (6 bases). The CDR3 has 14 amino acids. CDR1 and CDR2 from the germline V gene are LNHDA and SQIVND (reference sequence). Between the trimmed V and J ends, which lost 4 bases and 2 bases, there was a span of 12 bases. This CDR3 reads CASSTLDSTYEQYF. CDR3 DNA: TGTGCCAGTAGTACTCTGGACAGTACCTACGAGCAGTACTTC.

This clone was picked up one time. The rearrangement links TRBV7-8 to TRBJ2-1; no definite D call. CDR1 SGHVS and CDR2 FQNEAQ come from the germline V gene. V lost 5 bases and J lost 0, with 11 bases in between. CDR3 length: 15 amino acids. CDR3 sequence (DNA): TGTGCCAGCAGCATACCCGCAGGCTCCTACAATGAGCAGTTCTTC. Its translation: CASSIPAGSYNEQFF.

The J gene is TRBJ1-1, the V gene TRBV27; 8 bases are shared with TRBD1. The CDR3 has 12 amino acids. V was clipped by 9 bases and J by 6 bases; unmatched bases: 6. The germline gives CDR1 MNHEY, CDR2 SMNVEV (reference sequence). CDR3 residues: CASRTGISEAFF. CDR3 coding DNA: TGTGCCAGTAGGACAGGGATCTCTGAAGCTTTCTTT.

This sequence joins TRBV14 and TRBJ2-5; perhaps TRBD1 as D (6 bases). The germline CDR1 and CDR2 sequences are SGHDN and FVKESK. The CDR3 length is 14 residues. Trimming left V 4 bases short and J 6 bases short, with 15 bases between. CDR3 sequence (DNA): TGTGCCAGCAGCCCCCCCGGGCAGGGGAAGACCCAGTACTTC. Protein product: CASSPPGQGKTQYF.

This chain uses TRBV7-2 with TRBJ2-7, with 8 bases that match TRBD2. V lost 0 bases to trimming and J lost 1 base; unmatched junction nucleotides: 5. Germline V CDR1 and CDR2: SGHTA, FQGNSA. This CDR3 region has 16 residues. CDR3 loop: CASSLALAGLSYEQYF. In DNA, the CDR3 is TGTGCCAGCAGCTTAGCCCTAGCGGGCCTATCCTACGAGCAGTACTTC.

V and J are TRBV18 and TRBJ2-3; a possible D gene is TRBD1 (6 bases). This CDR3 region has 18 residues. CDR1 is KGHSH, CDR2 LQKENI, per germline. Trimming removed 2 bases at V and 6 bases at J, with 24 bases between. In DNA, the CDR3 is TGTGCCAGCTCACCAAATAGGGGACAAGGCGCCGAGGGCGATACGCAGTATTTT. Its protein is CASSPNRGQGAEGDTQYF. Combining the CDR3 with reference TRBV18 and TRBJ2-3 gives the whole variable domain NAGVMQNPRHLVRRRGQEARLRCSPMKGHSHVYWYRQLPEEGLKFMVYLQKENIIDESGMPKERFSAEFPKEGPSILRIQQVVRGDSAAYFCASSPNRGQGAEGDTQYFGPGTRLTVL.

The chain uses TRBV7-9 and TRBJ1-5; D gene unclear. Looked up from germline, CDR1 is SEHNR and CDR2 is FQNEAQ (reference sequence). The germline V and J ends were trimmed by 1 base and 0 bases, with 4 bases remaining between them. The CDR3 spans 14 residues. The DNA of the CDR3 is TGTGCCAGCAGCTTAGATCATAGCAATCAGCCCCAGCATTTT. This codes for CASSLDHSNQPQHF.

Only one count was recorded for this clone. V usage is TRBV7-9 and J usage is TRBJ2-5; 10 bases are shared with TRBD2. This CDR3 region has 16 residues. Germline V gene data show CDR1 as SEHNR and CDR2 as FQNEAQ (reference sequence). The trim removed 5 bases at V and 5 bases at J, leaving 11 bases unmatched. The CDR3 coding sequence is TGTGCCAGCAGCGCTGGACTAGCGGACCCCCGTGAGACCCAGTACTTC. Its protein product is CASSAGLADPRETQYF.

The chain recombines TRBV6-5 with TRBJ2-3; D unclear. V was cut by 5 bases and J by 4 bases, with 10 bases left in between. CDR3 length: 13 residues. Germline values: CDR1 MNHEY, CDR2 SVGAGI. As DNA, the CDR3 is TGTGCCAGCAGTCCGCAAAACCCAGATACGCAGTATTTT. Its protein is CASSPQNPDTQYF.

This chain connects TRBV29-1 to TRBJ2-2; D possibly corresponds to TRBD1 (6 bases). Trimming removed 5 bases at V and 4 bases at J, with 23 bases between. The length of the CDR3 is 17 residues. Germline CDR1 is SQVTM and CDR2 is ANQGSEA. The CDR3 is CSVIHAWDNSRTGELFF. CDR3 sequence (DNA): TGCAGCGTTATCCATGCCTGGGACAACTCCCGCACCGGGGAGCTGTTTTTT.